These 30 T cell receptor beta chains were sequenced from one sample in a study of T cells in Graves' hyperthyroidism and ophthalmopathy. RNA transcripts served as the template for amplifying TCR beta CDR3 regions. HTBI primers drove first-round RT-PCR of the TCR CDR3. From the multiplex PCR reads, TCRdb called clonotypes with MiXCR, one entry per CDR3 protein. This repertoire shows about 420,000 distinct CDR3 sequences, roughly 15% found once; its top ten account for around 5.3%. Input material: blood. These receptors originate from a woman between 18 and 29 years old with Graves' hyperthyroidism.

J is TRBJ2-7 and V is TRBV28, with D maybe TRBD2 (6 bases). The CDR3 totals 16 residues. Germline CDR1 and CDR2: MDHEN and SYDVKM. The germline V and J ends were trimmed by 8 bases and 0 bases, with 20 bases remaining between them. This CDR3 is CASYNPTSLGSYEQYF. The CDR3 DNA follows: TGTGCCAGCTATAACCCAACTAGCCTGGGCTCCTACGAGCAGTACTTC.

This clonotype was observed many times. DNA for the CDR3: TGTGCCTGGACCCTGCCTGGGAACACTGAAGCTTTCTTT. As protein: CAWTLPGNTEAFF. The V call is TRBV30, the J call TRBJ1-1; D uncertain. Germline CDR1 reads GTSNPN; CDR2 reads SVGIG (reference sequence). Trimming pared 4 bases from V and 1 base from J, leaving 10 bases between. The CDR3 has 13 residues. The variable domain in full, completed from reference TRBV30 and TRBJ1-1, reads SQTIHQWPATLVQPVGSPLSLECTVEGTSNPNLYWYRQAAGRGLQLLFYSVGIGQISSEVPQNLSASRPQDRQFILSSKKLLLSDSGFYLCAWTLPGNTEAFFGQGTRLTVV.

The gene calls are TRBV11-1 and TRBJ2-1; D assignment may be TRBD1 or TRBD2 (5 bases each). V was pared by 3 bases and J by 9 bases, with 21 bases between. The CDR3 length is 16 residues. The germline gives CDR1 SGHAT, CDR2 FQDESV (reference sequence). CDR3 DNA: TGTGCCAGCAGCTTTCGCCCGGGGCTCTCCAGCGGTGAGCAGTTCTTC. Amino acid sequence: CASSFRPGLSSGEQFF.

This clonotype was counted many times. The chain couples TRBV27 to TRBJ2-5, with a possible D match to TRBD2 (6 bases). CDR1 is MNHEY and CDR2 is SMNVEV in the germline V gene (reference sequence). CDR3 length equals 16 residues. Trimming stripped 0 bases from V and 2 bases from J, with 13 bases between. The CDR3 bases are TGTGCCAGCAGTTTATCGGCGGCGGGGACGCAAGAGACCCAGTACTTC. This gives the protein CASSLSAAGTQETQYF.

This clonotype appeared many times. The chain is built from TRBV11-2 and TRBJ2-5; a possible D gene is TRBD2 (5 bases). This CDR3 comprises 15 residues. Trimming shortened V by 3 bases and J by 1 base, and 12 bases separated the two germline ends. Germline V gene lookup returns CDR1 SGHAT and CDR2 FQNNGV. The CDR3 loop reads CASSFRGITQETQYF. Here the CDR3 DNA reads TGTGCCAGCAGCTTTCGAGGGATCACCCAAGAGACCCAGTACTTC.

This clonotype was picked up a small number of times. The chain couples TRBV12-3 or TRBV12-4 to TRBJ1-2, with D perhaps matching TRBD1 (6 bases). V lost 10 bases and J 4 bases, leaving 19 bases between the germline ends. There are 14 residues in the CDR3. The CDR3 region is CATSRGGASYGYTF. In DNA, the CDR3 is TGTGCCACCTCACGGGGGGGCGCTTCCTATGGCTACACCTTC.

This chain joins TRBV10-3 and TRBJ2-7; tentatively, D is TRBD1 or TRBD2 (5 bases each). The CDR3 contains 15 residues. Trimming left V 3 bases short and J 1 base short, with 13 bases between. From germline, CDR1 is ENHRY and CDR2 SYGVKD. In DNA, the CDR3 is TGTGCCATCAGTGATGGACGGGACGCTTCCTACGAGCAGTACTTC. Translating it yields CAISDGRDASYEQYF.

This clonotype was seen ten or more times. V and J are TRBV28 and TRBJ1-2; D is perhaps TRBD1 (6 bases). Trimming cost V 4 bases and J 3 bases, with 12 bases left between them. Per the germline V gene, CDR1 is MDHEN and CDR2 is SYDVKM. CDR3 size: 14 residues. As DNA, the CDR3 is TGTGCCAGCAGTTATTTAGCAGGGGACTATGGCTACACCTTC. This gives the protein CASSYLAGDYGYTF.

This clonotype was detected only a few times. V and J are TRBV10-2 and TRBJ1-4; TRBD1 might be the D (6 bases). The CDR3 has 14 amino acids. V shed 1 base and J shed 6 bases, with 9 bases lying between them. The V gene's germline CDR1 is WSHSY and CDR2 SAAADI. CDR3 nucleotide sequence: TGCGCCAGCAGTGAGTGGACAGTTTATGAAAAACTGTTTTTT. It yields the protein CASSEWTVYEKLFF.

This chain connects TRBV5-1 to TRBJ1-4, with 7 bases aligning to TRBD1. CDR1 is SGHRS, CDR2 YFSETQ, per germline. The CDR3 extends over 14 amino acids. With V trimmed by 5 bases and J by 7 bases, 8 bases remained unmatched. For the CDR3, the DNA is TGCGCCAGCAGTAAGGGGGCGTTTGGTGAAAAACTGTTTTTT. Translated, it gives CASSKGAFGEKLFF.

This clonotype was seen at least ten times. CDR3 DNA: TGTGCCAGCAGTGTTACCGGGACTAGCGTCCACGAGCAGTACTTC. It is translated as CASSVTGTSVHEQYF. This rearrangement joins TRBV28 to TRBJ2-7, with TRBD2 matching over 10 bases. The CDR3 length is 15 residues. Germline assignment: CDR1 MDHEN and CDR2 SYDVKM. V shed 5 bases and J 5 bases; nucleotides not matched to a gene: 9.

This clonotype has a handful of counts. The chain's CDR3 is CASSLGQGGDTQYF. CDR3 DNA sequence: TGTGCCAGCAGCCTCGGACAGGGGGGGGATACGCAGTATTTT. The gene calls are TRBV5-4 and TRBJ2-3, with 10 nucleotides matching TRBD1. Germline V gene lookup returns CDR1 SGHNT and CDR2 YYREEE (reference sequence). V was pared by 4 bases and J by 6 bases, with 5 bases of the junction left unmatched. CDR3 length equals 14 residues.

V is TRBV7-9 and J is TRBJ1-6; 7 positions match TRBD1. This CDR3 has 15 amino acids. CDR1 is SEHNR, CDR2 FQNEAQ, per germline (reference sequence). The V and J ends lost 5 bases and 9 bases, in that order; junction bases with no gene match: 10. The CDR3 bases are TGTGCCAGCAGCCCCCTAGACAGGGCGGGTTCACCCCTCCACTTT. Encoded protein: CASSPLDRAGSPLHF. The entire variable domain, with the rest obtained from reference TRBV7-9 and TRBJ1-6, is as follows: DTGVSQNPRHKITKRGQNVTFRCDPISEHNRLYWYRQTLGQGPEFLTYFQNEAQLEKSRLLSDRFSAERPKGSFSTLEIQRTEQGDSAMYLCASSPLDRAGSPLHFGNGTRLTVT.

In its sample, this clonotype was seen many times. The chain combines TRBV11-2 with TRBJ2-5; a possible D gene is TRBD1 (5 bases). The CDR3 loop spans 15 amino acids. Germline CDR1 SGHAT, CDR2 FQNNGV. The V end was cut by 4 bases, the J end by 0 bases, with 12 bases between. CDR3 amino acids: CASSSYLDNQETQYF. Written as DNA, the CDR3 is TGTGCCAGCAGCTCATACCTGGACAACCAAGAGACCCAGTACTTC. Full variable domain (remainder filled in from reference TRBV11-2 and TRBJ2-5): EAGVAQSPRYKIIEKRQSVAFWCNPISGHATLYWYQQILGQGPKLLIQFQNNGVVDDSQLPKDRFSAERLKGVDSTLKIQPAKLEDSAVYLCASSSYLDNQETQYFGPGTRLLVL.

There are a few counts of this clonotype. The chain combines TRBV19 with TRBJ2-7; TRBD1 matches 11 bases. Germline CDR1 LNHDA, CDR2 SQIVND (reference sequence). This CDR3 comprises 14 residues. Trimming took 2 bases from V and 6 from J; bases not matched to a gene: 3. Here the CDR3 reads CASSIPGQGVEQYF. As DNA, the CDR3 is TGTGCCAGTAGTATACCGGGACAGGGGGTCGAGCAGTACTTC.

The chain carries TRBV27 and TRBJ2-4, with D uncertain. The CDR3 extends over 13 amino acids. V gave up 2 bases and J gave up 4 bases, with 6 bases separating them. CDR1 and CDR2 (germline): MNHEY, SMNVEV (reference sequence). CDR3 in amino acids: CASSLDGKNIQYF. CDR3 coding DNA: TGTGCCAGCAGTTTAGATGGTAAAAACATTCAGTACTTC.

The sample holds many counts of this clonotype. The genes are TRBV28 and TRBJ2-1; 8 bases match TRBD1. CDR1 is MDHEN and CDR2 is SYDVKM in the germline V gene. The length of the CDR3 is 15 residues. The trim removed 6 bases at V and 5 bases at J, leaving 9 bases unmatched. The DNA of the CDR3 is TGTGCCAGCAGCATCGAGGACAGGGACCACAATGAGCAGTTCTTC. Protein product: CASSIEDRDHNEQFF.

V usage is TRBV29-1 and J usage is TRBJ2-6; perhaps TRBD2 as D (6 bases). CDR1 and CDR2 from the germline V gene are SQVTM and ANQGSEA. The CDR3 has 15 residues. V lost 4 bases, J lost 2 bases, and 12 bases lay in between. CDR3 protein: CSVGIGGTGANVLTF. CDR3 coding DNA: TGCAGCGTTGGTATCGGGGGAACTGGGGCCAACGTCCTGACTTTC. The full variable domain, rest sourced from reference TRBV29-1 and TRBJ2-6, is SAVISQKPSRDICQRGTSLTIQCQVDSQVTMMFWYRQQPGQSLTLIATANQGSEATYESGFVIDKFPISRPNLTFSTLTVSNMSPEDSSIYLCSVGIGGTGANVLTFGAGSRLTVL.

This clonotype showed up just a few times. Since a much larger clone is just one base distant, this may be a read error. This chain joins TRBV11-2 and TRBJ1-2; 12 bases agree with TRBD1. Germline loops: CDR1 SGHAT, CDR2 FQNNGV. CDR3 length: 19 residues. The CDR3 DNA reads TGTGCCAGCGGCTTAGGGACAGGGGGCGGTCAAGTAGCTAACTATGGCTACACCTTC. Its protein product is CASGLGTGGGQVANYGYTF.

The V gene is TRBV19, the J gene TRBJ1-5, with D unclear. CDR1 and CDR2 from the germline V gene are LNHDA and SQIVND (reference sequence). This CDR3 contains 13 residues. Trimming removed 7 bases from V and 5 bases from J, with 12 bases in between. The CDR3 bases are TGTGCCAGTAAAGACCGCGTGGATCAGCCCCAGCATTTT. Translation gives CASKDRVDQPQHF.

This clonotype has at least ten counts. The CDR3 reads CASSVGGGEQYF. CDR3 DNA sequence: TGTGCCAGCAGTGTCGGTGGAGGCGAGCAGTACTTC. The chain has TRBV9 and TRBJ2-7, with a weak D call TRBD2 (5 bases). V shed 5 bases and J shed 6 bases, with 12 bases lying between them. Per germline, CDR1 SGDLS and CDR2 YYNGEE. The CDR3 has 12 residues. The full variable domain, rest sourced from reference TRBV9 and TRBJ2-7, is DSGVTQTPKHLITATGQRVTLRCSPRSGDLSVYWYQQSLDQGLQFLIQYYNGEERAKGNILERFSAQQFPDLHSELNLSSLELGDSALYFCASSVGGGEQYFGPGTRLTVT.

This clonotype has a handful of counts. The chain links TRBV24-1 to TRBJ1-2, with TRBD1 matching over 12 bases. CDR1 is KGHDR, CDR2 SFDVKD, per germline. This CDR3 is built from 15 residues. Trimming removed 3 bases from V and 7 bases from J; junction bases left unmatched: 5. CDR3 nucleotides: TGTGCCACCAGTGATCCCGGGACAGGGGGCTCTGGCTACACCTTC. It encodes CATSDPGTGGSGYTF.

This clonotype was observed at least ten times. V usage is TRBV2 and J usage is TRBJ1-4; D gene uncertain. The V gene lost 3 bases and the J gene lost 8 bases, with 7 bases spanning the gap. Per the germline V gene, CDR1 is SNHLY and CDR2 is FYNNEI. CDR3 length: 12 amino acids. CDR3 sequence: CASSDTSEKLFF. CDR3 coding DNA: TGTGCCAGCAGTGACACGTCAGAAAAACTGTTTTTT.

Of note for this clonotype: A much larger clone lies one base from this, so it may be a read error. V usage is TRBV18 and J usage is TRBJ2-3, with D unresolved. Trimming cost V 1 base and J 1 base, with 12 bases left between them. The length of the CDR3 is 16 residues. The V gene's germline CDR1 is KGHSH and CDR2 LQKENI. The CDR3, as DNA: TGTGCCAGCTCACCACAAAGCAGACCAGGCACAGATACGCAGTATTTT. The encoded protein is CASSPQSRPGTDTQYF.

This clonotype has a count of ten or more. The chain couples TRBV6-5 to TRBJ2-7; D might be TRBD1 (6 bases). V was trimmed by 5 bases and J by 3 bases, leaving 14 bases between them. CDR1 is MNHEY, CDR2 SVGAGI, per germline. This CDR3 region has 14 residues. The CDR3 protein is CASSPITGYYEQYF. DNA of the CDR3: TGTGCCAGCAGTCCCATAACAGGGTACTACGAGCAGTACTTC.

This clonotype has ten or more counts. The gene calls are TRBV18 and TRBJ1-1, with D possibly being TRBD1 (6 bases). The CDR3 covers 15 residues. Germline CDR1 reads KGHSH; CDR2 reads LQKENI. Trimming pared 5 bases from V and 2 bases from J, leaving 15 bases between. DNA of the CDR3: TGTGCCAGCTCAGGAACAGGGAAGCCTAACACTGAAGCTTTCTTT. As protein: CASSGTGKPNTEAFF.

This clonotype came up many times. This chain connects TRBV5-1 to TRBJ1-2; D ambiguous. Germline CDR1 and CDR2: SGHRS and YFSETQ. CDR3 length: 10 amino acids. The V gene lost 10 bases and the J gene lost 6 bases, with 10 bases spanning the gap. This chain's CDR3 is CAGAGDGYTF. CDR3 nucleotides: TGCGCCGGCGCAGGCGATGGCTACACCTTC. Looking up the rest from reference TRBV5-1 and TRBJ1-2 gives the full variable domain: KAGVTQTPRYLIKTRGQQVTLSCSPISGHRSVSWYQQTPGQGLQFLFEYFSETQRNKGNFPGRFSGRQFSNSRSEMNVSTLELGDSALYLCAGAGDGYTFGSGTRLTVV.

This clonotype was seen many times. CDR3 region: CASSPPSGQRDHNEQFF. CDR3 in DNA: TGTGCCAGCTCACCACCGTCCGGCCAGCGGGATCACAATGAGCAGTTCTTC. The chain has TRBV18 and TRBJ2-1, with 7 bases lining up with TRBD2. The V segment lost 0 bases and the J segment 5 bases; nucleotides outside the gene matches: 10. Germline V gives CDR1 KGHSH, CDR2 LQKENI. This CDR3 is 17 amino acids long.

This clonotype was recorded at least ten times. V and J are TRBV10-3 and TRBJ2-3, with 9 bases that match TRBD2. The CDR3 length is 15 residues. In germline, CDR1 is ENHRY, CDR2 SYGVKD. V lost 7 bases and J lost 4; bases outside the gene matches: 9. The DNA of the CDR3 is TGTGCCATCACTGACCCGGGACTAGCTGCAGATACGCAGTATTTT. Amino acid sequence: CAITDPGLAADTQYF.

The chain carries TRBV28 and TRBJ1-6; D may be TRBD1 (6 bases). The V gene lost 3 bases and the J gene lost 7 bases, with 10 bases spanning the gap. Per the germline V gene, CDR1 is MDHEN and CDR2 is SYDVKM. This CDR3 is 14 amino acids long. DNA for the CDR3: TGTGCCAGCAGTTTCCCAGGGGAGAATTCACCCCTCCACTTT. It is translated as CASSFPGENSPLHF.